The 23 T cell receptor beta chains given below trace back to one sample, sequenced in a study of regulatory T cells in long-lasting Graves disease (dated by TCRdb to about 2021). The time point label for this specimen denotes: persistent/refractory GD, antithyroid drugs over 5 years with positive TRAb. For both TCR sequencing and RNA sequencing, RNA was extracted from PBMCs in TRIzol. The library was produced with multiplex PCR. The listed sequencing device is Illumina HiSeq 4000. To build TCR beta libraries, CDR3 regions were amplified by Arm-PCR using iRepertoire HTBI primers. TCRdb reanalyzed the raw reads on its own, using fastp at Q25 for trimming and MiXCR for clone calling, and kept in-frame beta chains. Identical CDR3 protein sequences are pooled into one entry, listed with their most common genes and DNA. This sample is represented by around 510,000 distinct CDR3 sequences; around 20% of them were singletons. 7% to 10% of the sample goes to the ten largest clones.

This sample comprised peripheral blood mononuclear cells (PBMCs), obtained when the disease was refractory, from a patient treated with antithyroid drugs. These receptors came from a female donor with Graves disease.

V gene TRBV11-2 combines with J gene TRBJ2-2, with 7 bases matching TRBD1. CDR3 size: 15 residues. Trimming took 3 bases from V and 2 from J; bases not matched to a gene: 3. The germline gives CDR1 SGHAT, CDR2 FQNNGV. The CDR3 DNA follows: TGTGCCAGCAGCTTCGGACAGGAAAACACCGGGGAGCTGTTTTTT. It is translated as CASSFGQENTGELFF.

The sample holds a few counts of this clonotype. This sequence joins TRBV19 and TRBJ1-2, with 10 bases that match TRBD1. Germline-derived CDR1 and CDR2 are LNHDA and SQIVND (reference sequence). The CDR3 is 16 amino acids. V gave up 3 bases and J gave up 2 bases; unmatched junction bases: 6. CDR3 sequence reads: CASSIWDRGENYGYTF. The CDR3 region has the DNA TGTGCCAGTAGTATTTGGGACAGGGGCGAAAACTATGGCTACACCTTC.

This clonotype was recorded at least ten times. This chain joins TRBV28 and TRBJ2-5; D is ambiguous. Germline V gives CDR1 MDHEN, CDR2 SYDVKM. Deletions cut 6 bases from V and 6 bases from J, with 8 bases between. This CDR3 is 11 amino acids long. In nucleotides, the CDR3 is TGTGCCAGCAGCCCCAGCCAGACCCAGTACTTC. It translates to CASSPSQTQYF.

V usage is TRBV20-1 and J usage is TRBJ2-7, with 7 bases identical to TRBD1. Germline V gene lookup returns CDR1 DFQATT and CDR2 SNEGSKA (reference sequence). The CDR3 is 15 residues long. V shed 2 bases and J 2 bases; nucleotides not matched to a gene: 9. This chain's CDR3 is CSARPFTGDPYEQYF. Written as DNA, the CDR3 is TGCAGTGCTAGACCTTTCACAGGGGATCCCTACGAGCAGTACTTC.

This clonotype has at least ten counts. The CDR3 protein is CASSNPRQPLYEQYF. In DNA form, the CDR3 reads TGTGCCAGCAGCAATCCCCGGCAACCCCTCTACGAGCAGTACTTC. The J gene is TRBJ2-7, the V gene TRBV28; D is undetermined. This CDR3 is 15 amino acids long. Per germline, CDR1 MDHEN and CDR2 SYDVKM. Trimming took 6 bases from V and 3 from J, leaving 18 bases between them.

This clonotype was recorded at least ten times. V is TRBV6-1 and J is TRBJ2-7, with no clear D. Germline CDR1 reads MNHNS; CDR2 reads SASEGT. Trimming took off 2 bases at V and 6 bases at J, with 14 bases between the two ends. The CDR3 runs 14 residues. CDR3 amino acids: CASSEFRTRREQYF. The DNA for the CDR3 is TGTGCCAGCAGTGAATTTAGGACCCGTCGCGAGCAGTACTTC.

This clonotype was picked up many times. This chain uses TRBV28 with TRBJ2-5; TRBD2 matches 14 bases. The CDR3 has 15 amino acids. Germline trimming cut 8 bases from V and 4 bases from J; bases unmatched to any gene: 6. The germline CDR1 and CDR2 sequences are MDHEN and SYDVKM. The CDR3 sequence is CASGQGTSGRETQYF. CDR3 in DNA: TGTGCCAGCGGACAAGGGACTAGCGGGAGAGAGACCCAGTACTTC.

This clonotype was picked up a small number of times. The chain is built from TRBV4-1 and TRBJ1-1; no firm D call. Germline-derived CDR1 and CDR2 are MGHRA and YSYEKL. CDR3 length: 15 residues. V was pared by 4 bases and J by 0 bases, with 12 bases between. CDR3 DNA sequence: TGCGCCAGCAGCCTTCTGGAGGGAATGAACACTGAAGCTTTCTTT. Encoded protein: CASSLLEGMNTEAFF.

This clonotype was observed at least ten times. CDR3 sequence (DNA): TGTGCCTGGAGTCAGGGGCTAGCCAAAAACATTCAGTACTTC. Translation gives CAWSQGLAKNIQYF. This chain connects TRBV30 to TRBJ2-4; a weak D match, TRBD1 (6 bases). Trimming shortened V by 2 bases and J by 0 bases, and 8 bases separated the two germline ends. CDR3 length: 14 amino acids. Germline loops: CDR1 GTSNPN, CDR2 SVGIG (reference sequence). Filled out from reference TRBV30 and TRBJ2-4, the complete variable domain reads SQTIHQWPATLVQPVGSPLSLECTVEGTSNPNLYWYRQAAGRGLQLLFYSVGIGQISSEVPQNLSASRPQDRQFILSSKKLLLSDSGFYLCAWSQGLAKNIQYFGAGTRLSVL.

The J gene is TRBJ2-2, the V gene TRBV20-1, with 7 bases matching TRBD1. The CDR3 consists of 15 residues. V lost 3 bases to trimming and J lost 0 bases; unmatched junction nucleotides: 4. Germline values: CDR1 DFQATT, CDR2 SNEGSKA (reference sequence). The CDR3, as DNA: TGCAGTGCTAGTGGGACAGCTTCGAACACCGGGGAGCTGTTTTTT. This encodes CSASGTASNTGELFF.

This clonotype was observed many times. The chain carries TRBV12-3 or TRBV12-4 and TRBJ2-5; D uncertain. This CDR3 region has 13 residues. V was clipped by 6 bases and J by 1 base, with 9 bases between them. CDR3 DNA sequence: TGTGCCAGCAGCTTACGCGGCCAAGAGACCCAGTACTTC. As protein: CASSLRGQETQYF.

A remark on this clonotype: A much larger clonotype is one base distant, so this may be a read error. The gene calls are TRBV30 and TRBJ2-5; no reliable D call. Germline V lookup: CDR1 GTSNPN, CDR2 SVGIG (reference sequence). The CDR3 consists of 13 residues. CDR3 DNA: TGTGCCTGGAGTGTGGATGGCCAAGAGACCCAGCACTTC. Residues: CAWSVDGQETQHF.

This clonotype has ten or more counts. This chain joins TRBV7-9 and TRBJ1-2; possibly TRBD1 for D (5 bases). This CDR3 is 14 amino acids long. Between the trimmed V and J ends, which lost 1 base and 10 bases, there was a span of 16 bases. The germline gives CDR1 SEHNR, CDR2 FQNEAQ (reference sequence). CDR3 in amino acids: CASSLGRDEEIYTF. For the CDR3, the DNA is TGTGCCAGCAGCTTAGGTAGGGACGAAGAGATCTACACCTTC.

The chain has TRBV7-9 and TRBJ2-3, with D unclear. The CDR3 consists of 16 residues. Germline CDR1 SEHNR, CDR2 FQNEAQ (reference sequence). V was cut by 1 base and J by 1 base, with 12 bases left in between. In DNA form, the CDR3 reads TGTGCCAGCAGCTTAGGGATGGACCGGCGCACAGATACGCAGTATTTT. It codes for CASSLGMDRRTDTQYF.

Concerning this clonotype: An end of the junction does not agree with germline; a read error may underlie this. The chain has TRBV5-1 and TRBJ1-2; 8 bases map to TRBD1. CDR1 is SGHRS, CDR2 YFSETQ, per germline. CDR3 length: 15 residues. This chain's CDR3 is CASSTGQGGGYGCTF. CDR3 sequence (DNA): TGCGCCAGCAGCACAGGACAGGGAGGGGGCTATGGCTGCACCTTC. Looking up the rest from reference TRBV5-1 and TRBJ1-2 gives the full variable domain: KAGVTQTPRYLIKTRGQQVTLSCSPISGHRSVSWYQQTPGQGLQFLFEYFSETQRNKGNFPGRFSGRQFSNSRSEMNVSTLELGDSALYLCASSTGQGGGYGCTFGSGTRLTVV.

This clonotype appeared many times. The chain joins TRBV27 to TRBJ2-7; D unresolved. The CDR3 extends over 15 amino acids. Germline V gene lookup returns CDR1 MNHEY and CDR2 SMNVEV (reference sequence). Trimming removed 4 bases at V and 6 bases at J, with 19 bases between. The CDR3 nucleotides read TGTGCCAGCAGTTCCAAAGTGATACCACGGCGCGAGCAGTACTTC. Translating gives CASSSKVIPRREQYF.

The V gene is TRBV7-2, the J gene TRBJ2-7, with D possibly matching TRBD2 (7 bases). CDR1 and CDR2 (germline): SGHTA, FQGNSA. V was cut by 1 base and J by 1 base, with 11 bases left in between. The CDR3 length is 15 residues. The CDR3 loop is CASSLVGGVSYEQYF. In DNA, the CDR3 is TGTGCCAGCAGCTTAGTAGGGGGGGTATCCTACGAGCAGTACTTC.

For this clonotype: A read error may account for a junction end that differs from germline. The chain carries TRBV25-1 and TRBJ2-2; possible D gene TRBD2, 5 bases. The V gene's germline CDR1 is MGHDK and CDR2 SYGVNS. The CDR3 runs 13 residues. The CDR3 DNA is TGTGCCAGCAGTGAAACAACACCCGGGGAGCCGTTTTTT. Residues: CASSETTPGEPFF.

This clonotype occurred many times. This chain links TRBV30 with TRBJ2-7, with 10 bases lining up with TRBD1. V trimming: 2 bases; J trimming: 5 bases; junction bases outside the gene matches: 6. There are 14 residues in the CDR3. Germline values: CDR1 GTSNPN, CDR2 SVGIG (reference sequence). The CDR3 here is CAWSIDRGHNEQYF. Here the CDR3 DNA reads TGTGCCTGGAGTATAGACAGGGGGCACAACGAGCAGTACTTC.

The chain uses TRBV15 and TRBJ1-1; 7 positions match TRBD1. V dropped 7 bases and J dropped 5; count of bases not matched to a gene: 7. Germline CDR1 is LNHNV and CDR2 is YYDKDF (reference sequence). The CDR3 is 13 residues long. The CDR3 nucleotides are TGTGCCACCACGAGGGGACAGAGGACTGAAGCTTTCTTT. It specifies CATTRGQRTEAFF.

This clonotype has a count of ten or more. Here the CDR3 DNA reads TGTGCCAGCAGTTTCTACGGACAGGGCTCCTACGAGCAGTACTTC. Its protein product is CASSFYGQGSYEQYF. The chain is built from TRBV6-5 and TRBJ2-7; 8 bases align to TRBD1. This CDR3 has 15 amino acids. Trimming at V came to 4 bases and at J to 0 bases, leaving 5 bases not matched to a gene. The germline V gene has CDR1 MNHEY and CDR2 SVGAGI.

The CDR3 nucleotides read TGCAGTGCTGACGATTCCGAGCAGTACTTC. Its translation is CSADDSEQYF. V is TRBV20-1 and J is TRBJ2-7; no clear D. CDR1 is DFQATT, CDR2 SNEGSKA, per germline (reference sequence). The germline V and J ends were trimmed by 5 bases and 6 bases, with 8 bases remaining between them. This CDR3 has 10 residues.

The chain links TRBV7-9 to TRBJ2-3; 11 bases line up with TRBD1. The CDR3 has 16 amino acids. V lost 4 bases and J lost 2; bases outside the gene matches: 5. Germline V gene data show CDR1 as SEHNR and CDR2 as FQNEAQ (reference sequence). The CDR3 DNA follows: TGTGCCAGCAGCTCTGGGGACAGGGGGGCCACAGATACGCAGTATTTT. Translation gives CASSSGDRGATDTQYF.